The sequence of this T cell receptor (beta chain) was determined in a study of T cells in Graves' hyperthyroidism and ophthalmopathy. Researchers took RNA transcripts and amplified the TCR beta CDR3 regions from them. A first-round RT-PCR of the TCR CDR3 used the HTBI primer set. Using its own MiXCR run on the multiplex PCR reads, TCRdb lists one record per CDR3 protein. The sample lists hundreds of thousands of distinct CDR3 sequences; under 15% were seen once. Uncontrolled infection, other autoimmune disease, pregnancy or lactation excluded patients. CDR3 size: 17 residues. V lost 5 bases to trimming and J lost 0 bases, with 17 bases between them. Germline loops: CDR1 MNHNS, CDR2 SASEGT.

The V and J genes are TRBV6-1 and TRBJ1-5, with D possibly TRBD1 on 5 matching bases. The TCR sequence derives from a woman between 40 and 50 years old with Graves' ophthalmopathy. The sample was blood. The chain's CDR3 is CASSSSRARNSNQPQHF. CDR3 DNA: TGTGCCAGCAGTAGTTCCAGGGCGAGGAATAGCAATCAGCCCCAGCATTTT.